These T cell receptor beta chains were read from a single sample in a study of regulatory T cells in long-lasting Graves disease. TCRdb recomputed calls from the multiplex PCR reads with MiXCR, one row per CDR3 protein. The table includes just over 600,000 distinct CDR3 sequences, around 15% detected once. These data also featured in a second study, about T cells in Graves' hyperthyroidism and ophthalmopathy.

Here the sequenced sample was peripheral blood mononuclear cells (PBMCs), taken at new diagnosis, from a patient treated with antithyroid drugs. All receptors derive from a woman aged 30 to 39 with Graves disease. The CDR3 runs from the conserved cysteine through the conserved F or W. The D gene is left open where the match is weak. Not all rows give a size; the values are once, few, many and, for expanded clones, a class.

v_gene	j_gene	abundance	d_gene	CDR3aa	CDR3nt
TRBV9	TRBJ2-5	many	TRBD2	CASSPTSGRPETQYF	TGTGCCAGCAGCCCCACTAGCGGGAGACCTGAGACCCAGTACTTC
TRBV11-3	TRBJ1-2	-	TRBD1	CASSLGEQGPPIAYGYTF	TGTGCCAGCAGCTTAGGCGAACAGGGGCCCCCGATCGCCTATGGCTACACCTTC
TRBV24-1	TRBJ2-1	few	TRBD2	CATSDPFAGTSRDEQFF	TGTGCCACCAGTGACCCATTTGCCGGGACTAGTCGCGATGAGCAGTTCTTC
TRBV20-1	TRBJ2-3	few	-	CSARGRGPTDTQYF	TGCAGTGCTAGAGGTCGAGGGCCCACAGATACGCAGTATTTT
TRBV20-1	TRBJ2-7	once	-	CSARDFRAGDHEQYF	TGCAGTGCTAGAGATTTCAGGGCAGGGGATCACGAGCAGTACTTC
TRBV14	TRBJ1-3	-	-	CASKGVYGNTIYF	TGTGCCAGCAAGGGGGTTTATGGAAACACCATATATTTT
TRBV28	TRBJ1-4	many	-	CASSLNRVEKLFF	TGTGCCAGCAGTTTAAACCGCGTTGAAAAACTGTTTTTT
TRBV30	TRBJ2-7	once	-	CACTTGAQGEQYF	TGTGCCTGTACAACGGGAGCGCAGGGCGAGCAGTACTTC
TRBV11-1	TRBJ2-7	many	TRBD1	CASSSEGTGSYEQYF	TGTGCCAGCAGCTCTGAAGGGACAGGTTCCTACGAGCAGTACTTC
TRBV7-2	TRBJ2-2	many	TRBD2	CASSLMTPASGGGELFF	TGTGCCAGCAGCTTAATGACCCCGGCTAGCGGAGGCGGGGAGCTGTTTTTT
TRBV20-1	TRBJ2-1	-	-	CSARDRWGYSSSYNEQFF	TGCAGTGCTAGAGATAGGTGGGGGTACTCGAGCTCCTACAATGAGCAGTTCTTC
TRBV13	TRBJ2-7	many	-	CASSPLTESYEQYF	TGTGCCAGCAGCCCACTGACGGAATCCTACGAGCAGTACTTC
TRBV5-1	TRBJ2-7	many	TRBD2	CASSFGGSSYEQYF	TGTGCCAGCAGCTTTGGCGGGAGCTCCTACGAGCAGTACTTC
TRBV5-1	TRBJ1-4	-	-	CASSLAGADINEKLFF	TGCGCCAGCAGCTTGGCCGGGGCAGACATTAATGAAAAACTGTTTTTT
TRBV24-1	TRBJ1-5	many	-	CATSDLLRGHNQPQHF	TGTGCCACCAGTGACCTCCTCCGGGGACACAATCAGCCCCAGCATTTT
TRBV6-1	TRBJ1-5	many	TRBD1	CASRGQATNQPQHF	TGTGCCAGCAGAGGACAGGCCACCAATCAGCCCCAGCATTTT
TRBV29-1	TRBJ2-7	-	TRBD2	CSVEASGSYEQYF	TGCAGCGTTGAGGCTAGCGGGAGCTACGAGCAGTACTTC
TRBV28	TRBJ2-7	-	TRBD2	CASTVSGSPRYEQYF	TGTGCCAGCACCGTTAGCGGGAGCCCGCGTTACGAGCAGTACTTC
TRBV20-1	TRBJ1-4	many	-	CSARDSSFKKLFF	TGCAGTGCTAGGGACAGTTCATTCAAAAAACTGTTTTTT
TRBV2	TRBJ2-7	many	TRBD2	CASSGWTSGYEQYF	TGTGCCAGCAGTGGATGGACTAGCGGCTACGAGCAGTACTTC
TRBV11-2	TRBJ2-3	many	-	CASSVTLGRDTQYF	TGTGCCAGCAGCGTGACCCTAGGAAGGGACACGCAGTATTTT
TRBV7-9	TRBJ2-1	few	-	CASSLESFSGNEQFF	TGTGCCAGCAGCTTAGAGTCTTTTAGTGGGAATGAGCAGTTCTTC
TRBV15	TRBJ2-7	-	-	CATSRAAAGAQYF	TGTGCCACCAGCAGAGCTGCAGCGGGTGCGCAGTACTTC
TRBV28	TRBJ1-4	many	TRBD1	CASSSTGGSEKLFF	TGTGCCAGCAGTTCCACAGGGGGAAGTGAAAAACTGTTTTTT
TRBV30	TRBJ2-1	few	-	CAWTRGGGTTISYNEQFF	TGTGCCTGGACAAGAGGGGGCGGGACTACAATCAGTTACAATGAGCAGTTCTTC
TRBV5-1	TRBJ2-5	-	-	CASSTKQGIETQYF	TGCGCCAGCAGCACCAAACAGGGTATAGAGACCCAGTACTTC
TRBV6-2/TRBV6-3	TRBJ1-6	-	-	CASNAASGSYNSPPHF	TGTGCCAGCAACGCCGCCAGTGGTTCCTATAATTCACCCCCCCACTTT
TRBV27	TRBJ2-7	few	-	CASSLAGDARYEQYF	TGTGCCAGCAGTTTAGCAGGGGACGCACGATACGAGCAGTACTTC
TRBV14	TRBJ2-7	-	-	CASSQLEGSSYGQYF	TGTGCCAGCAGCCAACTTGAGGGGAGCTCCTACGGGCAGTACTTC
TRBV24-1	TRBJ2-5	few	-	CATSFNQKETQYF	TGTGCCACCAGCTTCAACCAGAAAGAGACCCAGTACTTC
TRBV2	TRBJ1-1	-	TRBD1	CATNGDSEAFF	TGTGCCACGAACGGGGACAGTGAAGCTTTCTTT
TRBV2	TRBJ2-7	many	TRBD1	CAILSAQGAASEGYEQYF	TGTGCCATCCTTTCGGCACAGGGGGCGGCATCCGAAGGCTACGAGCAGTACTTC
TRBV13	TRBJ2-7	-	-	CASSFHTRGGSYEQYF	TGTGCCAGCAGCTTCCATACCAGGGGGGGCTCCTACGAGCAGTACTTC
TRBV18	TRBJ1-5	few	-	CASSSPALGQPQHF	TGTGCCAGCTCATCCCCGGCTCTAGGACAGCCCCAGCATTTT
TRBV28	TRBJ1-1	many	-	CASSYEGPYLDTEAFF	TGTGCCAGCAGTTATGAGGGGCCGTACTTAGACACTGAAGCTTTCTTT
TRBV9	TRBJ1-2	few	-	CASSVGPDVYGYTF	TGTGCCAGCAGCGTAGGGCCGGATGTCTATGGCTACACCTTC
TRBV28	TRBJ2-7	few	TRBD2	CASTTGGANEVYEQYF	TGTGCCAGCACCACGGGGGGGGCGAACGAAGTCTACGAGCAGTACTTC
TRBV2	TRBJ2-1	many	-	CASKVLASSYNEQFF	TGTGCCAGCAAGGTTCTAGCCAGCTCCTACAATGAGCAGTTCTTC
TRBV14	TRBJ1-1	many	-	CASSQGWVTEAFF	TGTGCCAGCAGCCAGGGTTGGGTCACTGAAGCTTTCTTT
TRBV4-1	TRBJ2-7	few	-	CASSQVAYEPEQYF	TGCGCCAGCAGCCAAGTGGCGTATGAGCCCGAGCAGTACTTC
TRBV7-8	TRBJ1-1	many	-	CASSSDRSNTEAFF	TGTGCCAGCAGCTCTGACAGATCGAACACTGAAGCTTTCTTT
TRBV6-2/TRBV6-3	TRBJ1-3	-	-	CASRTMGLTSGNTIYF	TGTGCCAGCAGGACAATGGGGCTAACCTCTGGAAACACCATATATTTT
TRBV18	TRBJ2-1	many	-	CASSPRSSYNEQFF	TGTGCCAGCAGCCCGAGGAGCTCCTACAATGAGCAGTTCTTC
TRBV5-6	TRBJ2-3	-	-	CASSFPGSADTQYF	TGTGCCAGCAGCTTTCCCGGGAGCGCAGATACGCAGTATTTT
TRBV30	TRBJ2-1	-	-	CAWSALWAEYNEQFF	TGTGCCTGGAGTGCCCTCTGGGCAGAGTACAATGAGCAGTTCTTC
TRBV15	TRBJ1-3	-	TRBD1	CATSRDRGLAGNTIYF	TGTGCCACCAGCAGAGACAGGGGGCTAGCGGGAAACACCATATATTTT
TRBV20-1	TRBJ2-5	-	-	CSARVGVVATQYF	TGCAGTGCTAGAGTAGGGGTAGTGGCGACCCAGTACTTC
TRBV4-1	TRBJ1-5	-	-	CASSPIPQGPGQPQHF	TGCGCCAGCAGCCCTATACCGCAGGGACCGGGTCAGCCCCAGCATTTT
TRBV5-1	TRBJ2-1	few	TRBD2	CASSTSSGRGSEQFF	TGCGCCAGCAGCACGTCTAGCGGGAGGGGTAGTGAGCAGTTCTTC
TRBV12-3/TRBV12-4	TRBJ1-5	-	-	CATKVGLSQPQHF	TGTGCCACTAAAGTAGGGTTAAGTCAGCCCCAGCATTTT
TRBV28	TRBJ2-6	few	TRBD1	CASSEPGGSGANVLTF	TGTGCCAGCAGTGAGCCAGGGGGCTCTGGGGCCAACGTCCTGACTTTC
TRBV5-4	TRBJ2-3	few	-	CASSLAREDTQYF	TGTGCCAGCAGCTTGGCCCGGGAAGATACGCAGTATTTT
TRBV20-1	TRBJ1-1	many	-	CRMEVFGTANTEAFF	TGCAGGATGGAAGTCTTCGGGACGGCGAACACTGAAGCTTTCTTT
TRBV7-9	TRBJ2-7	many	TRBD1	CASSRNRDRDGEQYF	TGTGCCAGCAGCAGAAACCGGGACAGGGATGGCGAGCAGTACTTC
TRBV15	TRBJ2-1	-	TRBD1	CATRQGADNEQFF	TGTGCCACCAGGCAGGGGGCAGACAATGAGCAGTTCTTC